One sample yielded the 18 T cell receptor beta chains listed below, sequenced in a study of PD-1 blockade in classical Hodgkin lymphoma. Following autologous stem cell transplantation, relapse occurred in every patient, and exposure to brentuximab vedotin varied. Magnetic negative selection was used to purify CD4+ T cells from PBMCs that had been thawed. Method: immunoSEQ multiplex PCR; TCRdb's copy keeps in-frame clones and lacks some. The repertoire holds approximately 9,800 clones, with 60% to 80% as singletons. The starting material was CD4+ T cells from blood, obtained at baseline. These receptors came from a human donor with classical Hodgkin lymphoma.

A word on this clone: Other DNA sequences in the same sample also yield this CDR3. The rearrangement uses TRBV5-1 and TRBJ2-1; 9 bases align to TRBD1. Looked up from germline, CDR1 is SGHRS and CDR2 is YFSETQ. The CDR3 length is 14 residues. V lost 1 base, J lost 7 bases, and 3 bases stayed unmatched. In DNA, the CDR3 is TGCGCCAGCAGCTTGTGGGGGACAGGGAATGAGCAGTTCTTC. Translation gives CASSLWGTGNEQFF.

The rearrangement uses TRBV15 and TRBJ2-5; 8 bases map to TRBD1. The CDR3 runs to 15 residues. V dropped 8 bases and J dropped 4; count of bases not matched to a gene: 12. Germline assignment: CDR1 LNHNV and CDR2 YYDKDF (reference sequence). The CDR3 sequence is CATLPAGGSGETQYF. Here the CDR3 DNA reads TGTGCCACCCTACCTGCAGGGGGCTCGGGAGAGACCCAGTACTTC.

The rearrangement joins TRBV27 to TRBJ2-7; 9 nucleotides agree with TRBD2. The junction had 8 bases not matched to a gene; V was cut back by 2 bases and J by 3 bases. The CDR3 has 16 amino acids. The germline V gene has CDR1 MNHEY and CDR2 SMNVEV (reference sequence). CDR3 region: CASSLGLAGLGYEQYF. CDR3 DNA: TGTGCCAGCAGTTTAGGGCTAGCGGGACTCGGCTACGAGCAGTACTTC.

The rearrangement uses TRBV6-5 and TRBJ1-6, with D perhaps TRBD1 (6 bases). Germline V gene data show CDR1 as MNHEY and CDR2 as SVGAGI. The CDR3 is 15 residues long. Trimming stripped 8 bases from V and 1 base from J, with 12 bases between. CDR3 residues: CASLGGGSYNSPLHF. In DNA form, the CDR3 reads TGTGCCAGCCTGGGAGGGGGTTCCTATAATTCACCCCTCCACTTT.

The chain joins TRBV30 to TRBJ1-5; D might be TRBD1 (5 bases). Germline CDR1 GTSNPN, CDR2 SVGIG (reference sequence). Trimming left V 0 bases short and J 7 bases short, with 13 bases between. CDR3 length: 14 amino acids. The CDR3 DNA follows: TGTGCCTGGAGTGTACCAGGGTCAGGGCAGCCCCAGCATTTT. The encoded protein is CAWSVPGSGQPQHF.

The CDR3 sequence is CASNARQGSDIQYF. The DNA for the CDR3 is TGCGCCAGCAACGCCAGGCAGGGTTCAGACATTCAGTACTTC. The rearrangement links TRBV5-1 to TRBJ2-4; D possibly corresponds to TRBD1 (5 bases). Germline-derived CDR1 and CDR2 are SGHRS and YFSETQ. Deletions cut 6 bases from V and 8 bases from J, with 18 bases between. CDR3 length: 14 amino acids.

This clone was counted between two and nine times. The J gene is TRBJ2-1, the V gene TRBV6-4, with TRBD2 as a possible D gene (6 bases). Germline V lookup: CDR1 MRHNA, CDR2 SNTAGT. The CDR3 loop spans 15 amino acids. V lost 4 bases to trimming and J lost 4 bases, with 14 bases between them. CDR3 coding DNA: TGTGCCAGCAGTGCGTCTAGCGCTACATACAATGAGCAGTTCTTC. Amino acids: CASSASSATYNEQFF.

V usage is TRBV29-1 and J usage is TRBJ2-1; 8 bases fit TRBD1. The CDR3 sequence is 16 residues long. Trimming took 2 bases from V and 7 from J; bases not matched to a gene: 13. The germline gives CDR1 SQVTM, CDR2 ANQGSEA. CDR3 nucleotide sequence: TGCAGCGTTGAAACGTCTACAGGGGGAAAATGGAATGAGCAGTTCTTC. Protein: CSVETSTGGKWNEQFF.

The genes are TRBV7-9 and TRBJ1-1, with D uncertain. CDR3 size: 12 residues. The V gene lost 4 bases and the J gene lost 7 bases, with 10 bases spanning the gap. Germline CDR1 and CDR2: SEHNR and FQNEAQ (reference sequence). CDR3 nucleotide sequence: TGTGCCAGCAGCTCCACCCAACTTGAAGCTTTCTTT. Translating gives CASSSTQLEAFF.

The CDR3 here is CASMYANTIYF. The CDR3 DNA sequence: TGTGCCAGCATGTATGCAAACACCATATATTTT. This chain uses TRBV6-6 with TRBJ1-3; D unresolved. Trimming left V 7 bases short and J 6 bases short, with 7 bases between. CDR3 length equals 11 residues. Germline lookup yields CDR1 MNHNY and CDR2 SVGAGI (reference sequence).

V gene TRBV30 combines with J gene TRBJ2-2; D is unresolved. Trimming took off 3 bases at V and 5 bases at J, with 10 bases between the two ends. The CDR3 spans 13 residues. From germline, CDR1 is GTSNPN and CDR2 SVGIG (reference sequence). CDR3 sequence reads: CAWSGARTGELFF. The CDR3 DNA follows: TGTGCCTGGAGCGGAGCGCGGACCGGGGAGCTGTTTTTT.

The chain combines TRBV4-1 with TRBJ2-1; D is uncertain. Germline V gives CDR1 MGHRA, CDR2 YSYEKL. CDR3 size: 15 residues. Trimming removed 0 bases from V and 0 bases from J, with 6 bases in between. CDR3 nucleotide sequence: TGCGCCAGCAGCCAAGAGGGTAGCTCCTACAATGAGCAGTTCTTC. Translation gives CASSQEGSSYNEQFF.

The V call is TRBV18, the J call TRBJ1-1, with TRBD1 identical over 8 bases. Germline V lookup: CDR1 KGHSH, CDR2 LQKENI. V trimming: 5 bases; J trimming: 7 bases; junction bases outside the gene matches: 3. The CDR3 has 12 residues. CDR3 in amino acids: CASSFDRGEAFF. For the CDR3, the DNA is TGTGCCAGCTCATTCGACAGGGGTGAAGCTTTCTTT.

This clone appeared once. V and J are TRBV6-5 and TRBJ2-2; D is possibly TRBD2 (5 bases). Trimming left V 7 bases short and J 5 bases short, with 17 bases between. Looked up from germline, CDR1 is MNHEY and CDR2 is SVGAGI. The CDR3 covers 15 residues. CDR3 sequence reads: CASNPEGPWTGELFF. CDR3 sequence (DNA): TGTGCCAGCAACCCCGAGGGCCCGTGGACCGGGGAGCTGTTTTTT.

This chain uses TRBV4-2 with TRBJ1-1; D remains ambiguous. V was trimmed by 4 bases and J by 2 bases, leaving 14 bases between them. The CDR3 spans 15 residues. Germline V gene lookup returns CDR1 LGHNA and CDR2 YNFKEQ. CDR3 sequence (DNA): TGTGCCAGCAGCCCCGGGCGTGGCGGAAACACTGAAGCTTTCTTT. The encoded protein is CASSPGRGGNTEAFF.

There are a few counts of this clone. The CDR3 DNA follows: TGTGCCAGCTCACCGGGACTAGCGGGATCGGTTCAGTACTTC. Its translation: CASSPGLAGSVQYF. The rearrangement joins TRBV18 to TRBJ2-4, with 13 bases identical to TRBD2. The J segment lost 11 bases and the V segment lost 3 bases, leaving 4 bases of the junction unmatched. From germline, CDR1 is KGHSH and CDR2 LQKENI. The CDR3 consists of 14 residues.

This clone is categorized as medium-sized. This chain uses TRBV19 with TRBJ2-1; D perhaps matches TRBD1 (6 bases). In germline, CDR1 is LNHDA, CDR2 SQIVND (reference sequence). Trimming took off 5 bases at V and 6 bases at J, with 23 bases between the two ends. The CDR3 is 17 residues long. The CDR3 loop reads CASSGTYREGFLNEQFF. CDR3 DNA sequence: TGTGCCAGTAGTGGTACTTACAGGGAAGGATTTCTCAATGAGCAGTTCTTC.

This clone was recorded once. The chain combines TRBV28 with TRBJ1-1, with D possibly TRBD1 on 5 matching bases. The CDR3 contains 12 residues. The germline V gene has CDR1 MDHEN and CDR2 SYDVKM. Trimming took off 2 bases at V and 6 bases at J, with 7 bases between the two ends. The CDR3 coding sequence is TGTGCCAGCAGTTTAGGGGCCCCTGAAGCTTTCTTT. Its protein product is CASSLGAPEAFF.